This TCR beta chain is from a study of blood T cell repertoires in COVID-19. Study overall: Samples representing acute and convalescent COVID-19 were sourced from the United States, Italy and Spain. PBMCs, B-cell-depleted T cells, or T cells provided the cDNA or gDNA that made up the material.

This clone was observed once. Per the original methods: Nucleated cell counts were estimated from reference gene primer amplification. Clones were read by immunoSEQ multiplex PCR, and TCRdb kept only the in-frame ones, dropping some. V, J and clone size derive from that table, while D and trimming were established from the DNA sequence. This table has about 300,000 clones, 70% to 90% appearing once. The sequenced sample consisted of peripheral blood. The sequence was collected from a woman aged 25 to 45 who had recovered from COVID-19.

Written as DNA, the CDR3 is TGCAGTGCTAGTGACGACAGCCTAAGAGACACTGAAGCTTTCTTT. Its protein product is CSASDDSLRDTEAFF. The chain combines TRBV20-1 with TRBJ1-1; tentatively, D is TRBD1 (5 bases). The germline gives CDR1 DFQATT, CDR2 SNEGSKA (reference sequence). V was trimmed by 3 bases and J by 3 bases, leaving 17 bases between them. This CDR3 has 15 amino acids.